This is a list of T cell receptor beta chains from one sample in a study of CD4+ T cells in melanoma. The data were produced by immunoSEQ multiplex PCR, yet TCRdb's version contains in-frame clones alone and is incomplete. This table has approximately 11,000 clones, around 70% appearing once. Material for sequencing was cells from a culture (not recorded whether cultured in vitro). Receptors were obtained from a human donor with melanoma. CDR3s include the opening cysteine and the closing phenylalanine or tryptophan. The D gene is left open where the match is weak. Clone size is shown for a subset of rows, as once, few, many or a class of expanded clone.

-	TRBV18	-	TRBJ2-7	CASSLRGSYEQYF	TGTGCCAGCTCACTCCGGGGCTCCTACGAGCAGTACTTC
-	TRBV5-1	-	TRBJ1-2	CASSLEPRDYGYTF	TGCGCCAGCAGCTTGGAACCCAGAGACTATGGCTACACCTTC
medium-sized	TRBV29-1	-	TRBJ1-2	CSVEVVAGGYTF	TGCAGCGTTGAAGTTGTGGCCGGTGGCTACACCTTC
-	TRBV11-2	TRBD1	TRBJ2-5	CASSFGGQGPETQYF	TGTGCCAGCAGCTTTGGGGGACAGGGACCAGAGACCCAGTACTTC
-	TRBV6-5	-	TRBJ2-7	CASSQRDLREQYF	TGTGCCAGCAGCCAACGAGATCTTAGGGAGCAGTACTTC
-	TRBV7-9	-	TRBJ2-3	CASSFTADTQYF	TGTGCCAGCAGCTTTACTGCAGATACGCAGTATTTT
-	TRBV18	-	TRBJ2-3	CASSDGRGDTQYF	TGTGCCAGCTCAGACGGACGTGGAGATACGCAGTATTTT
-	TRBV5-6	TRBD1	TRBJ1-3	CASSRQDRNSGNTIYF	TGTGCCAGCAGCCGACAGGACAGGAACTCTGGAAACACCATATATTTT
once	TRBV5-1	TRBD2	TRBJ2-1	CASSFVLAGPNEQFF	TGCGCCAGCAGCTTTGTACTAGCGGGGCCCAATGAGCAGTTCTTC
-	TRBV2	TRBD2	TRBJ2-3	CASSGTSVATDTQYF	TGTGCCAGCAGTGGGACTAGCGTTGCCACAGATACGCAGTATTTT
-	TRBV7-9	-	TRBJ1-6	CASSYGYNSPLHF	TGTGCCAGCAGCTATGGTTATAATTCACCCCTCCACTTT
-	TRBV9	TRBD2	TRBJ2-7	CASSVGEGRLGSYEQYF	TGTGCCAGCAGCGTTGGGGAGGGGCGGTTAGGATCCTACGAGCAGTACTTC
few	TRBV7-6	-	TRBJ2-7	CASSLARGLGQYF	TGTGCCAGCAGCTTAGCGCGAGGGCTCGGGCAGTACTTC
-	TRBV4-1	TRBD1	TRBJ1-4	CASSQGLRGHGNEKLFF	TGCGCCAGCAGCCAAGGTCTCAGGGGGCATGGTAATGAAAAACTGTTTTTT
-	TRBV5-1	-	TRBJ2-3	CASSVGRGDSWTDTQYF	TGCGCCAGCAGCGTGGGCAGAGGGGACTCTTGGACAGATACGCAGTATTTT
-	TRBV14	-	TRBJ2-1	CASSQVGPTTVFF	TGTGCCAGCAGCCAAGTGGGACCAACGACGGTGTTCTTC
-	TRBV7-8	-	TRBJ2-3	CASSRGGTPDTQYF	TGTGCCAGCAGTCGAGGCGGGACCCCAGATACGCAGTATTTT
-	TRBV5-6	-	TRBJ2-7	CASSLAQGYYEQYF	TGTGCCAGCAGCTTGGCCCAGGGATACTACGAGCAGTACTTC
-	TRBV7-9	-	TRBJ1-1	CASSLVREATEAFF	TGTGCCAGCAGCTTAGTCCGGGAAGCCACTGAAGCTTTCTTT
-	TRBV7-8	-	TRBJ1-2	CASSLDIMGRGGYTF	TGTGCCAGCAGCTTAGATATCATGGGACGAGGGGGCTACACCTTC
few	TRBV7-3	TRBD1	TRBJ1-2	CASSLFEGQALTF	TGTGCCAGCAGCTTATTTGAGGGACAGGCGCTCACCTTC
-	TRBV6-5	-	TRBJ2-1	CASSPRDEQFF	TGTGCCAGCAGTCCTAGGGATGAGCAGTTCTTC
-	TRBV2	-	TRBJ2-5	CASNDLLGETQYF	TGTGCCAGCAATGATCTACTAGGGGAGACCCAGTACTTC
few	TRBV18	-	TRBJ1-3	CASSALLAGMFGNTIYF	TGTGCCAGCTCAGCCCTTTTGGCAGGGATGTTTGGAAACACCATATATTTT
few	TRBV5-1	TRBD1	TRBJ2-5	CASSSGQETFQETQYF	TGCGCCAGCAGCTCCGGACAGGAGACATTCCAAGAGACCCAGTACTTC
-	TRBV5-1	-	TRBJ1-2	CASSFEGGGGYTF	TGCGCCAGCAGCTTCGAGGGTGGCGGGGGCTACACCTTC
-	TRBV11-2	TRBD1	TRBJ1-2	CASRASGAGGSGYTF	TGTGCCAGCAGGGCCTCGGGCGCAGGGGGCTCTGGCTACACCTTC
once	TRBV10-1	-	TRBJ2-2	CASSDSRQLTGELFF	TGCGCCAGCAGTGACTCACGACAGCTAACCGGGGAGCTGTTTTTT
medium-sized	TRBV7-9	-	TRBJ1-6	CASSLGSGFYNSPLHF	TGTGCCAGCAGCTTAGGATCGGGTTTCTATAATTCACCCCTCCACTTT
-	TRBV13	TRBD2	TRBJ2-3	CASSGIYALGGGRSDTQYF	TGTGCCAGCAGCGGTATATACGCGCTAGGCGGGGGGAGGTCAGATACGCAGTATTTT
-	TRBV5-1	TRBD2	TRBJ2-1	CASSSRTSGGNEQFF	TGCGCCAGCAGCTCAAGGACTAGCGGGGGGAATGAGCAGTTCTTC
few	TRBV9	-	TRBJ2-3	CASSVEGRGPDTQYF	TGTGCCAGCAGCGTAGAAGGCAGGGGCCCAGATACGCAGTATTTT
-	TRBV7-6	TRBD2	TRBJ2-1	CASSLAGGTFQEQFF	TGTGCCAGCAGCCTTGCGGGGGGTACTTTTCAGGAGCAGTTCTTC
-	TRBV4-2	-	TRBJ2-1	CASSPDGSYNEQFF	TGTGCCAGCAGCCCCGACGGCTCCTACAATGAGCAGTTCTTC
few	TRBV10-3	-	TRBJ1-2	CAISDRPSQGYTF	TGTGCCATCAGTGACCGGCCGAGTCAGGGCTACACCTTC
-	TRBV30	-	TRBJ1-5	CAWSVGGAVQPQHF	TGTGCCTGGAGTGTTGGGGGGGCGGTTCAGCCCCAGCATTTT
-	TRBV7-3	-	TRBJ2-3	CASSFATADTQYF	TGTGCCAGCAGCTTTGCCACGGCAGATACGCAGTATTTT
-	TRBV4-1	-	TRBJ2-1	CASSHFPWAGRGYNEQFF	TGCGCCAGCAGCCACTTTCCATGGGCAGGCCGGGGTTACAATGAGCAGTTCTTC
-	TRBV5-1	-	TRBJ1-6	CASSDWGAKDSPLHF	TGCGCCAGCAGCGATTGGGGGGCCAAAGATTCACCCCTCCACTTT
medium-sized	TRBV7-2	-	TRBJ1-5	CASSLEISNQPQHF	TGTGCCAGCAGCTTAGAGATTAGCAATCAGCCCCAGCATTTT
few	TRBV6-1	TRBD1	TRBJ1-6	CASTLGQFNSPLHF	TGTGCCAGCACCCTGGGACAGTTTAATTCACCCCTCCACTTT
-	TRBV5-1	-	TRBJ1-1	CASSPRTENTEAFF	TGCGCCAGCAGCCCGAGGACCGAGAACACTGAAGCTTTCTTT
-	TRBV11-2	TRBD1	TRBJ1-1	CASSLVTGGIMNTEAFF	TGTGCCAGCAGCTTGGTGACAGGGGGCATCATGAACACTGAAGCTTTCTTT